Below, 7 T cell receptor beta chains from the same sample are listed, as sequenced in a study of shared clonotypes between healthy human individuals. Sequencing was performed with immunoSEQ multiplex PCR; in TCRdb, only in-frame clones are kept and a portion is missing. The table lists over 1.4 million clones, around 97% of them singletons. The sequenced sample was naive CD4+ T cells sorted from blood. Indicated subset: CD45RA+ positively selected. The receptors originated from a man aged 30 to 39 in good health.

In regard to this clone: At the DNA level, this CDR3 is encoded by other sequences in the same sample as well. The chain carries TRBV7-2 and TRBJ1-5; no clear D gene. This CDR3 contains 14 residues. V was clipped by 2 bases and J by 0 bases, with 5 bases between them. CDR1 and CDR2 from the germline V gene are SGHTA and FQGNSA. CDR3 loop: CASSLWGSNQPQHF. CDR3 bases: TGTGCCAGCAGCTTATGGGGTAGCAATCAGCCCCAGCATTTT.

The V gene is TRBV19, the J gene TRBJ1-5, with D hard to call. Germline loops: CDR1 LNHDA, CDR2 SQIVND (reference sequence). The CDR3 has 14 amino acids. The ends were cut back, 4 bases at V and 3 bases at J, with 10 bases in the middle. The CDR3 loop reads CASSTRVHNQPQHF. The CDR3, as DNA: TGTGCCAGTAGTACCCGGGTCCACAATCAGCCCCAGCATTTT. The whole variable domain, remainder taken from reference TRBV19 and TRBJ1-5, is DGGITQSPKYLFRKEGQNVTLSCEQNLNHDAMYWYRQDPGQGLRLIYYSQIVNDFQKGDIAEGYSVSREKKESFPLTVTSAQKNPTAFYLCASSTRVHNQPQHFGDGTRLSIL.

CDR3 in amino acids: CASSFGLARGPPTYEQYF. DNA for the CDR3: TGTGCCAGCAGTTTCGGACTAGCCCGTGGTCCCCCTACCTACGAGCAGTACTTC. The J gene is TRBJ2-7, the V gene TRBV27; 8 nucleotides match TRBD2. In germline, CDR1 is MNHEY, CDR2 SMNVEV (reference sequence). CDR3 length: 18 residues. With V trimmed by 3 bases and J by 2 bases, 15 bases remained unmatched.

This chain links TRBV27 with TRBJ2-7, with TRBD2 matching over 15 bases. After removal of 6 bases from V and 2 bases from J, the junction contained 11 bases not matched to a gene. The CDR3 is made up of 18 amino acids. The germline V gene has CDR1 MNHEY and CDR2 SMNVEV (reference sequence). As DNA, the CDR3 is TGTGCCAGCAGGACAGATAGAGGACTAGCGGGAGGGCCCTACGAGCAGTACTTC. The encoded protein is CASRTDRGLAGGPYEQYF.

The V call is TRBV27, the J call TRBJ2-6, with D unclear. The length of the CDR3 is 13 residues. The ends were cut back, 6 bases at V and 2 bases at J, with 5 bases in the middle. Looked up from germline, CDR1 is MNHEY and CDR2 is SMNVEV (reference sequence). CDR3 sequence: CASSPTGANVLTF. The CDR3 nucleotides are TGTGCCAGCAGCCCGACTGGGGCCAACGTCCTGACTTTC.

This rearrangement joins TRBV5-1 to TRBJ2-7; D unclear. CDR3 size: 14 residues. Germline V gene data show CDR1 as SGHRS and CDR2 as YFSETQ. Trimming removed 4 bases at V and 0 bases at J, with 11 bases between. This chain's CDR3 is CASSPVLSSYEQYF. The CDR3 DNA reads as TGCGCCAGCAGCCCAGTACTGAGCTCCTACGAGCAGTACTTC.

The chain recombines TRBV4-2 with TRBJ2-6; 8 bases are shared with TRBD1. The germline V gene has CDR1 LGHNA and CDR2 YNFKEQ. The CDR3 totals 19 residues. Unmatched junction bases numbered 14, after V lost 5 bases and J lost 2 bases. The CDR3 DNA is TGTGCCAGCAGCTTTGGGACAGGAACCCGCCCGGCTGGGGCCAACGTCCTGACTTTC. Amino acid sequence: CASSFGTGTRPAGANVLTF.